The present T cell receptor (beta chain) was sequenced within a study of early T cells in non-severe SARS-CoV-2 infection (dated by TCRdb to about 2021). Some background on the complete study: Bulk RNA from unsorted whole blood was used for TCR sequencing, so alpha and beta chains could not be paired.

V trim: 7 bases; J trim: 5 bases; unmatched bases: 14. CDR1 is given as ENHRY and CDR2 as SYGVKD, both from the germline V gene. The CDR3, from cysteine to phenylalanine, totals 17 residues. The sequence is cut down to CDR3 DNA, 51 bases in frame from base 1. With regard to this clonotype: Its antigen has not been determined. Per-base qualities were not stored, and no clone one base away is much larger.

Set within a cohort of healthcare workers in London, UK, this nested case-control study involved weekly PCR testing of nasopharyngeal swabs along with blood sampling. Healthcare workers were recruited between 23 and 31 March 2020, during the week of the UK lockdown, and were followed weekly for up to about 15 weeks. General conclusions and limits of the study: VDJdb matching was skewed toward anti-spike CD8 responses and likely underestimated virus-specific expansions, missing private and CD4 specificities.

The library was made by 5' RACE. The sample was run on a NextSeq 500. To correct for sequencing error and PCR bias, the TCR library protocol tagged individual cDNA molecules with unique molecular identifiers. Sequencing covered both TCR alpha and beta chains, and within each sample the abundances of alpha and beta sequences were tightly co-correlated. The published analysis was carried out like this. Decombinator V4 was used to annotate the V gene, J gene and CDR3 of the TCR sequences. TCRs were defined as expanded if a significant change between any two time points was detected under a Poisson model with p below 0.0001. TCR abundances were normalised to the total number of TCRs sequenced per sample and expressed as counts per million. TRAV1-2 paired with TRAJ12, TRAJ20 or TRAJ33 defined MAIT TCRs, while TRAV10 paired with TRAJ18 defined iNKT TCRs. VDJdb, accessed 1 November 2021, was searched for CMV, EBV and SARS-CoV-2 annotated TCRs, with TCRs annotated for multiple antigens excluded. The public reads were reprocessed in TCRdb via fastp at Q25 and MiXCR, keeping in-frame beta chains. Entries are consolidated by CDR3 protein sequence, retaining the most common genes and DNA. The V and J calls were not made by the authors but by TCRdb's processing. The sample data list some 64,000 distinct CDR3 sequences, and approximately 11% of these were observed just once. About 1.5% of the sample comes from the top ten.

Sequenced input: whole blood. The receptor's source is an adult who was a healthcare worker with PCR-confirmed SARS-CoV-2 infection or an uninfected control (not recorded which). The rearranged segments are TRBV10-3 and TRBJ2-2, and 9 bases in between align with TRBD2. The bases are TGTGCCATCATAGCTTTAGCGGGGGACCCTGGGACCGGGGAGCTGTTTTTT. It encodes CAIIALAGDPGTGELFF.